The 9 T cell receptor beta chains given below trace back to one sample, sequenced in a study of shared clonotypes between healthy human individuals (dated by TCRdb to 2018 to 2020). Library prep was done by the immunoSEQ multiplex PCR assay. TCRdb obtained this table from immuneACCESS and retained in-frame rearrangements with V and J assigned. These tables miss some clones; where compared with another copy, unresolved V genes account for less than half of the shortfall, and the remainder is unexplained. Across this sample there are over 2 million clones, with 90% to 95% seen only once. 0.13% of the sample is held by the ten biggest clonotypes. The sample taken for sequencing was naive CD4+ T cells sorted from blood. The intended sense of this specimen's cell subset or site label: CD45RA+ positively selected. All receptors derive from a man aged 18 to 30 in good health.

Concerning this clone: Other DNA sequences in the sample encode the same CDR3. This chain links TRBV5-1 with TRBJ1-2; 7 bases fit TRBD1. V lost 1 base and J lost 4; bases outside the gene matches: 1. From germline, CDR1 is SGHRS and CDR2 YFSETQ. The CDR3 consists of 13 residues. The CDR3: CASSLRQGYGYTF. CDR3 sequence (DNA): TGCGCCAGCAGCTTGAGACAGGGCTATGGCTACACCTTC.

This clone was detected once. The chain links TRBV6-1 to TRBJ1-4; D might be TRBD1 (5 bases). V lost 0 bases and J lost 5, with 13 bases in between. This CDR3 has 16 amino acids. Germline CDR1 MNHNS, CDR2 SASEGT. The DNA of the CDR3 is TGTGCCAGCAGTGAAGCGGGGCGTAGCGACAATGAAAAACTGTTTTTT. Translation: CASSEAGRSDNEKLFF.

The chain has TRBV5-4 and TRBJ2-5; a weak D match, TRBD2 (6 bases). The CDR3 extends over 15 amino acids. Trimming took 4 bases from V and 2 from J, leaving 15 bases between them. CDR1 is SGHNT, CDR2 YYREEE, per germline (reference sequence). The CDR3 protein is CASSPEWAGQETQYF. DNA of the CDR3: TGTGCCAGCAGCCCCGAATGGGCGGGACAAGAGACCCAGTACTTC.

The chain couples TRBV6-6 to TRBJ1-2; TRBD1 matches at 11 bases. The germline gives CDR1 MNHNY, CDR2 SVGAGI (reference sequence). This CDR3 comprises 14 residues. After removal of 4 bases from V and 4 bases from J, the junction contained 2 bases not matched to a gene. CDR3 protein: CASSFGTGGYGYTF. The CDR3 bases are TGTGCCAGCAGTTTCGGGACAGGGGGCTATGGCTACACCTTC.

As to this clone: This same CDR3 is encoded by further DNA sequences in the sample. The gene calls are TRBV28 and TRBJ2-7; 9 positions match TRBD1. With 5 bases clipped from V and 2 bases from J, the junction kept 7 bases outside the gene matches. Looked up from germline, CDR1 is MDHEN and CDR2 is SYDVKM. The CDR3 is 15 residues long. The CDR3 region is CASSPPGQGTYEQYF. The DNA for the CDR3 is TGTGCCAGCAGTCCTCCGGGACAGGGTACCTACGAGCAGTACTTC.

This sequence joins TRBV6-1 and TRBJ1-2; D possibly corresponds to TRBD1 (5 bases). Trimming took off 4 bases at V and 4 bases at J, with 22 bases between the two ends. The CDR3 loop spans 17 amino acids. The germline gives CDR1 MNHNS, CDR2 SASEGT. The CDR3 here is CASSGNRHLLLSYGYTF. For the CDR3, the DNA is TGTGCCAGCAGTGGGAACAGGCATCTTCTACTTTCCTATGGCTACACCTTC.

V and J are TRBV25-1 and TRBJ2-5; 11 bases agree with TRBD2. This CDR3 has 16 residues. J lost 2 bases, V lost 2 bases, and 4 bases had no gene match. The germline V gene encodes CDR1 MGHDK and CDR2 SYGVNS. The CDR3 protein is CASSEPLAGGQETQYF. The CDR3 nucleotides read TGTGCCAGCAGTGAACCCCTAGCGGGAGGACAAGAGACCCAGTACTTC.

The rearrangement joins TRBV21-1 to TRBJ1-2. TRBV21-1 is deemed a pseudogene. The CDR3 sequence is 15 residues long. The CDR3 protein is CASSNPGLLLYGYTF. The CDR3 region has the DNA TGTGCCAGCAGCAACCCCGGATTGCTACTCTATGGCTACACCTTC.

CDR3 region: CSVSGHPVANEQFF. For the CDR3, the DNA is TGCAGCGTTTCGGGACATCCTGTAGCAAATGAGCAGTTCTTC. The chain is built from TRBV29-1 and TRBJ2-1; D possibly corresponds to TRBD1 (6 bases). CDR1 is SQVTM, CDR2 ANQGSEA, per germline. V was pared by 5 bases and J by 7 bases, with 18 bases between. The CDR3 has 14 residues.